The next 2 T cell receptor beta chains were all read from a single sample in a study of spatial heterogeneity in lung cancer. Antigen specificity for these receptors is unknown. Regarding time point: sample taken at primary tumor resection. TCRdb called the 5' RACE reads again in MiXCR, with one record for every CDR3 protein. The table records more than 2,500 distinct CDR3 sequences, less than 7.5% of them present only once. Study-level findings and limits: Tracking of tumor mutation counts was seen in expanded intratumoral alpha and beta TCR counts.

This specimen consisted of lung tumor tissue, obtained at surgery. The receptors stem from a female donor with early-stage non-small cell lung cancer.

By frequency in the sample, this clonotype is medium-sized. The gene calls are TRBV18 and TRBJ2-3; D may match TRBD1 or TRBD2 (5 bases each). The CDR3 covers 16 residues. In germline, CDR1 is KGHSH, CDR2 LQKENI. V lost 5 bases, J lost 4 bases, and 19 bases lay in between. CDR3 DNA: TGTGCCAGCTCATCAGGATCCGGGACGGTAGCAGATACGCAGTATTTT. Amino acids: CASSSGSGTVADTQYF.

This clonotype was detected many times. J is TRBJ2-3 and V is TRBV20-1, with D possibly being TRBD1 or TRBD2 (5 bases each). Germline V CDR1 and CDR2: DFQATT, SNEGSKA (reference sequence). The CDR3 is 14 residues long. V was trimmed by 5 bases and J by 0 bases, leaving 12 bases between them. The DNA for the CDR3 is TGCAGTGCTTCGGGGACGACCAGCACAGATACGCAGTATTTT. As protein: CSASGTTSTDTQYF.